A selection of T cell receptor beta chains follows, all from one sample in a study of CD8+CD57+ T cells in acquired aplastic anemia. TCRdb analysed the reads with MiXCR anew, one entry per CDR3 protein. The sample lists about 470,000 distinct CDR3 sequences, around 32% occurring once. Sequencing input: sorted CD4+, CD8+, or CD8+CD57+ T cells (not recorded which) from PBMCs. The receptor set was obtained from a human donor with aplastic anemia. The CDR3 runs from the conserved cysteine through the conserved F or W. The D gene is left open where the match is weak. Clone size is stated in some rows and not others, as once, few, many or a class when expanded.

v_call: TRBV2
clone_size: .
j_call: TRBJ1-2
d_call: .
cdr3_aa: CAGHQGAGNYGYTF
cdr3_nt: TGTGCCGGCCACCAAGGGGCAGGAAACTATGGCTACACCTTC

v_call: TRBV19
clone_size: many
j_call: TRBJ1-6
d_call: TRBD1
cdr3_aa: CASSLGQNNSPLHF
cdr3_nt: TGTGCCAGTAGTCTGGGACAGAATAATTCACCCCTCCACTTT

v_call: TRBV4-2
clone_size: .
j_call: TRBJ1-5
d_call: .
cdr3_aa: CASSQDSLAGSANQPQHF
cdr3_nt: TGTGCCAGCAGCCAAGATTCTCTGGCAGGGTCTGCGAATCAGCCCCAGCATTTT

v_call: TRBV19
clone_size: few
j_call: TRBJ2-3
d_call: .
cdr3_aa: CASTLNLGGGTDTQYF
cdr3_nt: TGTGCCAGTACCCTTAACCTCGGCGGGGGCACAGATACGCAGTATTTT

v_call: TRBV19
clone_size: many
j_call: TRBJ2-7
d_call: .
cdr3_aa: CASSIRPGRSYEQYF
cdr3_nt: TGTGCCAGTAGTATACGTCCTGGCAGGTCCTACGAGCAGTACTTC

v_call: TRBV6-1
clone_size: few
j_call: TRBJ1-5
d_call: .
cdr3_aa: CASSPRRGNNQPQHF
cdr3_nt: TGTGCCAGCAGCCCCCGGCGAGGGAACAATCAGCCCCAGCATTTT

v_call: TRBV11-3
clone_size: .
j_call: TRBJ2-2
d_call: .
cdr3_aa: CASSQTTGSTGELFF
cdr3_nt: TGTGCCAGCAGCCAGACGACAGGTTCGACCGGGGAGCTGTTTTTT

v_call: TRBV7-9
clone_size: many
j_call: TRBJ2-7
d_call: TRBD2
cdr3_aa: CASSVTLAGDDSEQYF
cdr3_nt: TGTGCCAGCAGCGTTACACTAGCGGGAGATGATAGCGAGCAGTACTTC

v_call: TRBV10-1
clone_size: .
j_call: TRBJ1-3
d_call: .
cdr3_aa: CASSQVPSSVGGNTIYF
cdr3_nt: TGCGCCAGCAGCCAGGTACCCTCGAGCGTTGGGGGAAACACCATATATTTT

v_call: TRBV19
clone_size: .
j_call: TRBJ1-2
d_call: .
cdr3_aa: CASNRVEGRGYGYTF
cdr3_nt: TGTGCCAGCAATAGGGTTGAGGGACGCGGCTATGGCTACACCTTC

v_call: TRBV4-2
clone_size: few
j_call: TRBJ1-2
d_call: .
cdr3_aa: CASSQIPRSNYGYTF
cdr3_nt: TGTGCCAGCAGCCAGATACCGAGGTCTAACTATGGCTACACCTTC

v_call: TRBV11-3
clone_size: .
j_call: TRBJ2-2
d_call: .
cdr3_aa: CASSLNSNTGELFF
cdr3_nt: TGTGCCAGCAGCTTAAACTCGAACACCGGGGAGCTGTTTTTT

v_call: TRBV6-5
clone_size: .
j_call: TRBJ1-6
d_call: TRBD1
cdr3_aa: CASSYSGSTGDLPLHF
cdr3_nt: TGTGCCAGCAGTTACTCGGGATCGACAGGGGATCTTCCCCTCCACTTT

v_call: TRBV7-9
clone_size: many
j_call: TRBJ1-1
d_call: .
cdr3_aa: CASSPLGREATEAFF
cdr3_nt: TGTGCCAGCAGCCCACTCGGACGCGAAGCAACTGAAGCTTTCTTT

v_call: TRBV10-3
clone_size: few
j_call: TRBJ2-7
d_call: TRBD1
cdr3_aa: CASRVGTVSSYEQYF
cdr3_nt: TGTGCCAGCAGGGTCGGGACAGTGAGCTCCTACGAGCAGTACTTC